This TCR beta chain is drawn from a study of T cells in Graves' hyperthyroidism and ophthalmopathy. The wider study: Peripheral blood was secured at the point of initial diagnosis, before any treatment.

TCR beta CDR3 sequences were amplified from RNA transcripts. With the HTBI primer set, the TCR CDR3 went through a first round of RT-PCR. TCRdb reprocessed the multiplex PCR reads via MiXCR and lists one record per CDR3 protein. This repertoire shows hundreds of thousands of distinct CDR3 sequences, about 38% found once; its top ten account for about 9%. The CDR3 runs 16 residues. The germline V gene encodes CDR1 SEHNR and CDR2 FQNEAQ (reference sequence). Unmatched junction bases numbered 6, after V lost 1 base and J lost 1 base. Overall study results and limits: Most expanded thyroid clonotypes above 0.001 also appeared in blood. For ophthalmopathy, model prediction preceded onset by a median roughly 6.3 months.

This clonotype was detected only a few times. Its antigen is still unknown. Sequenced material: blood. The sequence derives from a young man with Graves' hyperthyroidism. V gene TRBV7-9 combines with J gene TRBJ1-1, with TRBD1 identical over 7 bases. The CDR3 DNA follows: TGTGCCAGCAGCTTAGAGGGGGCGGGCTGGAACACTGAAGCTTTCTTT. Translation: CASSLEGAGWNTEAFF. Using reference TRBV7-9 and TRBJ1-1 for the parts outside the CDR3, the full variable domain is DTGVSQNPRHKITKRGQNVTFRCDPISEHNRLYWYRQTLGQGPEFLTYFQNEAQLEKSRLLSDRFSAERPKGSFSTLEIQRTEQGDSAMYLCASSLEGAGWNTEAFFGQGTRLTVV.